This entry is about one T cell receptor beta chain. This clone's antigen is unknown. Per-nucleotide qualities are absent, and no much larger clonotype sits a single base away. The data stem from a study of metastatic and nonmetastatic thyroid tumors (dated by TCRdb to the early 2020s). At the level of the whole study: For patients with malignant and with benign thyroid disease, the researchers compared repertoires between peripheral blood samples and tumor or nodule tissue samples. Study-wide conclusions, independent of this receptor: In both blood and tumor samples, TCR beta diversity was reported to be significantly higher in malignant tumors than in benign nodules.

No treatment had been received by any patient before thyroid surgery. The study retrospectively analysed patient clinical samples collected from the early 2010s to the late 2010s using T-cell receptor beta sequencing. Libraries were prepared through PCR. Sequencing took place on an Illumina HiSeq 4000. The TCR beta-chain CDR3 region of each patient was profiled by high-throughput sequencing. From the authors' description of their analysis: A classifier to discriminate distant-metastatic papillary thyroid cancer patients was built from CDR3 differences across clinicopathological groups. The Shannon index was used to assess repertoire diversity, and the Morisita-Horn index was used to assess tumor-blood repertoire similarity. TCRdb cleaned the public reads at Q25 with fastp, built clones with MiXCR and kept in-frame beta chains. The V and J calls, along with clone size, are taken from TCRdb and not from the paper's own processing. For this sample the table gives 28,000 or so clones, of which 16% were detected only once. Jointly, the top ten make up around 4.5% of the sample.

Trimming removed 2 bases from V and 4 bases from J; the gene matches leave 7 bases unexplained. Based on the germline V gene, the CDR1 and CDR2 sequences are SGHTA and FQGNSA. The CDR3 goes from the cysteine to the phenylalanine over 15 residues. Only CDR3 DNA remains: 45 bases, in frame from the first base. The V and J segments used are TRBV7-2 and TRBJ2-7; the central 8 bases match TRBD2. Material: blood. The sequence came from a female donor with papillary thyroid cancer or a benign thyroid nodule (not recorded which). Some clones in this sample may be carry-over from other donors' samples. The bases read TGTGCCAGCAGCTTAATGCGGGGGGCTCCTTACGAGCAGTACTTC. It translates to CASSLMRGAPYEQYF.